Listed below are T cell receptor beta chains from one sample, sequenced in a study of blood T cell repertoires in COVID-19. The protocol was immunoSEQ multiplex PCR, while the TCRdb copy is restricted to in-frame clones and leaves out a portion. This table has approximately 280,000 clones, approximately 92% appearing once. What was sequenced was peripheral blood. The receptors originated from a young woman with COVID-19, enrolled during active disease. CDR3s include the opening cysteine and the closing phenylalanine or tryptophan. D genes are given only for firm matches. Clone size is shown for a subset of rows, as once, few, many or a class of expanded clone.

J gene | clone size | D gene | V gene | CDR3 DNA | CDR3 protein
TRBJ1-3 | . | . | TRBV6-5 | TGTGCCAGCAGTGACTCCACAGCCTCTGGAAACACCATATATTTT | CASSDSTASGNTIYF
TRBJ2-3 | . | TRBD2 | TRBV18 | TGTGCCAGCTCACCGACGCCCACTAGCGGGAGGGCCGATACGCAGTATTTT | CASSPTPTSGRADTQYF
TRBJ2-7 | . | TRBD1 | TRBV4-1 | TGCGCCAGCAGCCAAGAAGTAGGACAGGGGGCGAGTGAGCAGTACTTC | CASSQEVGQGASEQYF
TRBJ2-7 | . | . | TRBV30 | TGTGCCTGGAGTGTTAAGCGGGTAATAGGCGAGCAGTACTTC | CAWSVKRVIGEQYF
TRBJ1-1 | . | . | TRBV19 | TGTGCCAGTAGGCCCCTTAGGGGTCAGAACACTGAAGCTTTCTTT | CASRPLRGQNTEAFF
TRBJ2-5 | . | . | TRBV6-5 | TGTGCCAGCACTTCTGGAGGGAGGGAGACCCAGTACTTC | CASTSGGRETQYF
TRBJ2-1 | . | TRBD2 | TRBV28 | TGTGCCAGCAGTTGGAGGGGACTAGCGGACAATGAGCAGTTCTTC | CASSWRGLADNEQFF
TRBJ1-2 | . | . | TRBV28 | TGTGCCAGCAGTTTAAGCAGGTCCTATGGCTACACCTTC | CASSLSRSYGYTF
TRBJ1-5 | . | . | TRBV18 | TGTGCCAGCTCACCACAGGGGCGGCAGCCCCAGCATTTT | CASSPQGRQPQHF
TRBJ2-3 | . | TRBD1 | TRBV6-2/TRBV6-3 | TGTGCCAGCAGTTACTACCGGGACAGGAGTATATATACGCAGTATTTT | CASSYYRDRSIYTQYF
TRBJ2-1 | . | TRBD2 | TRBV29-1 | TGCAGCGCACGGACTAGCGGGAGAAAAACCTACAATGAGCAGTTCTTC | CSARTSGRKTYNEQFF
TRBJ1-2 | . | . | TRBV6-5 | TGTGCCAGCAGCCGGGGAGGTGGCTATGGCTACACCTTC | CASSRGGGYGYTF
TRBJ1-5 | few | . | TRBV2 | TGTGCCAGCAGTGAGGGCGGGGACAATCAGCCCCAGCATTTT | CASSEGGDNQPQHF
TRBJ1-2 | . | TRBD1 | TRBV30 | TGTGCCTGGAGGAAGGAGACAGGGGGGGATGGCTACACCTTC | CAWRKETGGDGYTF
TRBJ2-5 | many | . | TRBV24-1 | TGTGCCACCAGTGATGGCAGGGAAGAGACCCAGTACTTC | CATSDGREETQYF
TRBJ1-1 | . | . | TRBV11-2 | TGTGCCAGCAGCTTAGATGAGCGTCCCCACACTGAAGCTTTCTTT | CASSLDERPHTEAFF
TRBJ2-5 | . | . | TRBV20-1 | TGCAGTGCTAGTATGAGGGCCCAGTACTTC | CSASMRAQYF
TRBJ1-5 | . | TRBD1 | TRBV27 | TGTGCCAGCAGTCCTGCAGGGGGCTATCAGCCCCAGCATTTT | CASSPAGGYQPQHF
TRBJ1-5 | . | . | TRBV6-2/TRBV6-3 | TGTGCCAGCAGTTTGGAGGGGCAGTGGCATCAGCCCCAGCATTTT | CASSLEGQWHQPQHF
TRBJ2-1 | . | TRBD2 | TRBV6-2/TRBV6-3 | TGTGCCAGCAGTCCGGGGGGGCCCGAGCAGTTCTTC | CASSPGGPEQFF
TRBJ1-2 | . | TRBD1 | TRBV28 | TGTGCCAGCAGCCCCTGGCCCGACAGGGATGGCTATGGCTACACCTTC | CASSPWPDRDGYGYTF
TRBJ1-5 | . | . | TRBV5-8 | TGTGCCAGCAGCTTTTTATCAGGGATCAATCAGCCCCAGCATTTT | CASSFLSGINQPQHF
TRBJ2-7 | . | TRBD2 | TRBV6-2/TRBV6-3 | TGTGCCAGCAGTTACACAACTAGCGTTGACGAGCAGTACTTC | CASSYTTSVDEQYF
TRBJ1-1 | . | . | TRBV6-5 | TGTGCCAGCAGCCCAACAGGGTGGGACACTGAAGCTTTCTTT | CASSPTGWDTEAFF
TRBJ1-1 | . | . | TRBV2 | TGTGCCAGCTTCAGGGATTGGAACACTGAAGCTTTCTTT | CASFRDWNTEAFF
TRBJ2-1 | once | . | TRBV11-1 | TGTGCCAGCAGCTTAGATGTGGCAGGAGAGCAGTTCTTC | CASSLDVAGEQFF
TRBJ1-2 | once | . | TRBV24-1 | TGTGCCACCAGTGATACCGGGGGGACCTATGGCTACACCTTC | CATSDTGGTYGYTF
TRBJ2-2 | . | . | TRBV30 | TGTGCCTGGAGTGTTCGGCAGGGGGGTAAAAGCGGGGAGCTGTTTTTT | CAWSVRQGGKSGELFF
TRBJ1-2 | . | TRBD1 | TRBV5-1 | TGCGCCAGCAGCTTGGGACAGGGAAATAACTATGGCTACACCTTC | CASSLGQGNNYGYTF
TRBJ2-5 | . | TRBD2 | TRBV2 | TGTGCCAGCTTGGCGGGGGATCAAGAGACCCAGTACTTC | CASLAGDQETQYF
TRBJ1-2 | . | TRBD1 | TRBV28 | TGTGCCAGCAGTTTAATGGGACAGCCTTCAGGTGGCTACACCTTC | CASSLMGQPSGGYTF
TRBJ1-4 | . | . | TRBV30 | TGTGCCTGGAGTGTAAACGGGGGGGGTGAAAAACTGTTTTTT | CAWSVNGGGEKLFF
TRBJ2-1 | . | . | TRBV2 | TGTGCCAGCAGCGCCGGGGGCTACAATGAGCAGTTCTTC | CASSAGGYNEQFF
TRBJ2-1 | . | TRBD2 | TRBV19 | TGTGCCAGCGGGACTAGCGGTTTCAATGAGCAGTTCTTC | CASGTSGFNEQFF
TRBJ2-2 | . | TRBD1 | TRBV7-3 | TGTGCCAGCAGCTTTGGGGACAGGGACACCGGGGAGCTGTTTTTT | CASSFGDRDTGELFF
TRBJ2-1 | . | TRBD2 | TRBV7-2 | TGTGCCAGCAGCCTCGGGACTAGCGGGAGAGTCCAGTTCTTC | CASSLGTSGRVQFF
TRBJ2-7 | . | . | TRBV7-8 | TGTGCCAGCAGCTCAAACTACGAGCAGTACTTC | CASSSNYEQYF
TRBJ1-2 | . | . | TRBV6-5 | TGTGCCAGCGCAGGGGCCGGAGCTAACTATGGCTACACCTTC | CASAGAGANYGYTF
TRBJ1-5 | few | . | TRBV6-1 | TGTGCCAGCAGTGAAGGTGCGGGGAACAATCAGCCCCAGCATTTT | CASSEGAGNNQPQHF
TRBJ2-1 | . | . | TRBV19 | TGTGCCAGTAGTATAGGCAGCTCCTACAATGAGCAGTTCTTC | CASSIGSSYNEQFF
TRBJ1-4 | . | TRBD1 | TRBV7-9 | TGTGCCAGCAGCTTAGGGACAGGGGCTTCGGCTAATGAAAAACTGTTTTTT | CASSLGTGASANEKLFF
TRBJ2-7 | . | . | TRBV7-2 | TGTGCCAGCAGCTTAGTGTCTGGCATATCATACGAGCAGTACTTC | CASSLVSGISYEQYF
TRBJ2-7 | . | TRBD2 | TRBV27 | TGTGCCAGCAGTCCAAACCTAGCGGGAGGGCATTCCTACGAGCAGTACTTC | CASSPNLAGGHSYEQYF
TRBJ1-5 | . | . | TRBV2 | TGTGCCAGCAGTGCACGAAACAGGGTTAGCAATCAGCCCCAGCATTTT | CASSARNRVSNQPQHF
TRBJ2-2 | . | . | TRBV24-1 | TGTGCCACCAGTGTCTCCGCCGGGGAGCTGTTTTTT | CATSVSAGELFF
TRBJ1-2 | . | TRBD1 | TRBV29-1 | TGCAGCGTTCAGGACAGGAGCTATGGCTACACCTTC | CSVQDRSYGYTF
TRBJ1-3 | . | TRBD1 | TRBV7-9 | TGTGCCAGCAGTCCACGTACAGGGGGCTTTGGAAACACCATATATTTT | CASSPRTGGFGNTIYF
TRBJ1-2 | . | TRBD1 | TRBV19 | TGTGCCAGTAGTATGAGGGACAGGGGAAACTATGGCTACACCTTC | CASSMRDRGNYGYTF
TRBJ1-1 | . | . | TRBV28 | TGTGCCAGCAGCGACCCTCCTTTCAGGGTGAACACTGAAGCTTTCTTT | CASSDPPFRVNTEAFF
TRBJ2-4 | once | . | TRBV6-5 | TGTGCCAGCAGTTACTCAACTGACTTGAAAAACATTCAGTACTTC | CASSYSTDLKNIQYF
TRBJ2-1 | . | TRBD2 | TRBV12-5 | TGTGCTAGTGGCCCTGGACTAGCGGACTCCTACAATGAGCAGTTCTTC | CASGPGLADSYNEQFF
TRBJ1-5 | . | . | TRBV24-1 | TGTGCCACCAGTGACTCCAATCAGCCCCAGCATTTT | CATSDSNQPQHF
TRBJ1-4 | . | TRBD1 | TRBV28 | TGTGCCAGCAGTTTGGACAGGTGGGAAAAACTGTTTTTT | CASSLDRWEKLFF
TRBJ1-3 | . | . | TRBV13 | TGTGCCAGCAGCCGCCGGAACAGGGAAGGTGTTGGAAACACCATATATTTT | CASSRRNREGVGNTIYF
TRBJ1-1 | . | . | TRBV14 | TGTGCCAGCAGCCCCCTCGGGGGAGGGGCTTTCTTT | CASSPLGGGAFF
TRBJ2-5 | . | . | TRBV12-3/TRBV12-4 | TGTGCCAGCACGCCGGGAGAGACCCAGTACTTC | CASTPGETQYF
TRBJ2-3 | . | TRBD2 | TRBV20-1 | TGCAGTGCTAGTCTAGCGGGAGGACCCACAGATACGCAGTATTTT | CSASLAGGPTDTQYF